This TCR beta chain was captured by sequencing in a study of blood T cells in healthy people across ages. Sample-barcoded 5' priming and a J-beta primer mix drove a second PCR of about 7 to 12 cycles. Each cDNA molecule received a tag from a template-switch adaptor that had 12 random nucleotides. Individual samples furnished no less than 3 million CDR3-containing paired-end reads apiece. MiXCR was run by TCRdb on the 5' RACE reads, yielding one entry per CDR3 protein. The data show hundreds of thousands of distinct CDR3 sequences, less than 35% seen once. This clonotype was observed a handful of times. The TCR was taken from a woman older than 75 in good health. Source material: blood.

CDR3: CASSEPGQPNYGYTF. The CDR3 DNA reads TGTGCCAGTAGTGAACCGGGACAGCCTAACTATGGCTACACCTTC. The J gene is TRBJ1-2, the V gene TRBV19; 7 bases match TRBD1. Trimming took 5 bases from V and 0 from J; bases not matched to a gene: 6. This CDR3 region has 15 residues. Germline CDR1 reads LNHDA; CDR2 reads SQIVND (reference sequence).